Listed here are 14 T cell receptor beta chains from one sample, sequenced in a study of beta chain features in type 1 diabetes. Isolated RNA was reverse transcribed in full, so expressed TCRB transcripts were sequenced. The table came from immunoSEQ multiplex PCR; TCRdb's copy has only in-frame clones and leaves some out. The table lists around 500,000 clones, 10% to 12% of them singletons. Sequencing was carried out using naive CD4+ T cells from blood. Source of these receptors: a woman between 18 and 29 years old in good health.

This clone was seen more than once but under ten times. This chain links TRBV28 with TRBJ2-7, with 10 positions matching TRBD2. The V gene's germline CDR1 is MDHEN and CDR2 SYDVKM. The CDR3 has 17 residues. V lost 4 bases to trimming and J lost 2 bases; unmatched junction nucleotides: 11. The CDR3 region has the DNA TGTGCCAGCAGTTCACCCGCCACTAGCGGGACCACCTACGAGCAGTACGTC. Encoded protein: CASSSPATSGTTYEQYV.

This clone was observed a single time. The genes are TRBV5-1 and TRBJ2-1; the D gene is possibly TRBD2 (5 bases). The CDR3 is 12 residues long. V gave up 4 bases and J gave up 11 bases, with 13 bases separating them. Germline V gene data show CDR1 as SGHRS and CDR2 as YFSETQ. CDR3 sequence: CASSVDWSKQFF. CDR3 nucleotides: TGCGCCAGCAGCGTGGACTGGTCGAAGCAGTTCTTC.

This clone was seen more than once but under ten times. The chain joins TRBV27 to TRBJ2-1, with TRBD2 matching 9 bases. The CDR3 is 15 amino acids. The germline CDR1 and CDR2 sequences are MNHEY and SMNVEV (reference sequence). With 5 bases clipped from V and 2 bases from J, the junction kept 4 bases outside the gene matches. CDR3 nucleotide sequence: TGTGCCAGCAGTACAGCGGGGGGCGCCTACAATGAGCAGTTCTTC. Protein: CASSTAGGAYNEQFF.

The chain recombines TRBV7-2 with TRBJ2-7; 8 bases line up with TRBD2. CDR1 and CDR2 from the germline V gene are SGHTA and FQGNSA. This CDR3 spans 21 amino acids. The trim removed 0 bases at V and 4 bases at J, leaving 23 bases unmatched. DNA of the CDR3: TGTGCCAGCAGCTTAGCGCCTGTTTGGGCACAGACGGGACTAGTTCCTTACGAGCAGTACTTC. Protein sequence: CASSLAPVWAQTGLVPYEQYF.

This clone occurred a few times. The chain is built from TRBV29-1 and TRBJ2-4, with a possible D match to TRBD1 (5 bases). Germline V gene lookup returns CDR1 SQVTM and CDR2 ANQGSEA. CDR3 size: 14 residues. V shed 4 bases and J shed 3 bases, with 13 bases lying between them. Here the CDR3 reads CSVVEGADKNIQYF. Written as DNA, the CDR3 is TGCAGCGTTGTAGAAGGGGCTGACAAAAACATTCAGTACTTC. Complete variable domain (other parts from reference TRBV29-1 and TRBJ2-4): SAVISQKPSRDICQRGTSLTIQCQVDSQVTMMFWYRQQPGQSLTLIATANQGSEATYESGFVIDKFPISRPNLTFSTLTVSNMSPEDSSIYLCSVVEGADKNIQYFGAGTRLSVL.

The rearrangement uses TRBV29-1 and TRBJ2-7, with TRBD1 as a possible D gene (6 bases). The CDR3 totals 15 residues. Trimming left V 3 bases short and J 0 bases short, with 15 bases between. The germline CDR1 and CDR2 sequences are SQVTM and ANQGSEA. For the CDR3, the DNA is TGCAGCGTTGACGACAGGAGATCTTCCTCCTACGAGCAGTACGTC. Translating gives CSVDDRRSSSYEQYV.

The chain combines TRBV7-9 with TRBJ1-1; D call uncertain. The CDR3 is 12 amino acids. The germline V gene encodes CDR1 SEHNR and CDR2 FQNEAQ (reference sequence). Trimming took 5 bases from V and 1 from J, leaving 5 bases between them. The CDR3 DNA follows: TGTGCCAGCAGCCGAACGAACACTGAAGCTTTCTTT. The encoded protein is CASSRTNTEAFF.

This clone came up a few times. This chain links TRBV7-2 with TRBJ2-3; D is perhaps TRBD1 (6 bases). V was cut by 3 bases and J by 5 bases, with 12 bases left in between. Germline CDR1 and CDR2: SGHTA and FQGNSA. This CDR3 is 14 amino acids long. Here the CDR3 reads CASSFTRGLDTQYF. The DNA of the CDR3 is TGTGCCAGCAGCTTCACCAGGGGCCTAGATACGCAGTATTTT.

The gene calls are TRBV27 and TRBJ1-1; D unclear. From germline, CDR1 is MNHEY and CDR2 SMNVEV (reference sequence). The CDR3 has 15 amino acids. Trimming stripped 10 bases from V and 6 bases from J, with 24 bases between. CDR3 sequence (DNA): TGTGCCACCGCCCGGCAGGCCGGGTCTTTCGCTGAAGCTTTCTTT. Protein: CATARQAGSFAEAFF.

The chain employs TRBV9 and TRBJ2-7, with 11 bases that match TRBD2. The CDR3 runs to 15 residues. Germline V gives CDR1 SGDLS, CDR2 YYNGEE. Unmatched junction bases numbered 8, after V lost 5 bases and J lost 4 bases. The DNA of the CDR3 is TGTGCCAGCAGTCTTTCTAGCGGGAGGTATTACGAGCAGTACTTC. It yields the protein CASSLSSGRYYEQYF.

This clone was detected a few times. The chain is built from TRBV5-4 and TRBJ1-4, with 7 bases that match TRBD1. V shed 0 bases, J shed 5 bases, and the junction held 4 bases outside the gene matches. CDR1 is SGHNT and CDR2 is YYREEE in the germline V gene (reference sequence). CDR3 length: 15 amino acids. This CDR3 is CASSLAGGQNEKLFF. DNA of the CDR3: TGTGCCAGCAGCTTGGCCGGGGGACAGAATGAAAAACTGTTTTTT.

This clone was counted a few times. The CDR3 protein is CASSLLRSTDTQYF. CDR3 DNA sequence: TGTGCCAGCAGCTTGCTCCGGTCCACAGATACGCAGTATTTT. The gene calls are TRBV5-4 and TRBJ2-3; no firm D call. Per germline, CDR1 SGHNT and CDR2 YYREEE (reference sequence). The V end lost 1 base, the J end lost 2 bases, and 8 bases lay between the germline ends. The CDR3 is made up of 14 amino acids.

Concerning this clone itself: This clone may be a read error of a much larger clone one base away. Other DNA sequences in the same sample also yield this CDR3. The rearrangement joins TRBV11-2 to TRBJ2-5; the D is unclear. Germline-derived CDR1 and CDR2 are SGHAT and FQNNGV. The CDR3 has 11 amino acids. V was trimmed by 2 bases and J by 4 bases, leaving 2 bases between them. The CDR3 DNA follows: TGTGCCAGCAGCTTAACAGAGACCCAGTACTTC. This sequence encodes CASSLTETQYF.

V usage is TRBV19 and J usage is TRBJ2-1; D perhaps matches TRBD1 (5 bases). CDR1 is LNHDA, CDR2 SQIVND, per germline (reference sequence). The CDR3 length is 15 residues. V was clipped by 4 bases and J by 0 bases, with 10 bases between them. DNA for the CDR3: TGTGCCAGTAGTAGGACAAGGACCTCCTACAATGAGCAGTTCTTC. It specifies CASSRTRTSYNEQFF.